These 19 T cell receptor beta chains were sequenced from one sample in a study of immune cell composition in non-small cell lung cancer. Assay used: immunoSEQ multiplex PCR; TCRdb lists only in-frame clones, some missing. This table holds several thousand clones, about 83% found once. Material: lung tumor tissue. The receptors here all came from a human donor with non-small cell lung cancer.

The chain employs TRBV6-5 and TRBJ1-2; 7 bases align to TRBD1. CDR3 size: 12 residues. CDR1 is MNHEY and CDR2 is SVGAGI in the germline V gene. Unmatched junction bases numbered 2, after V lost 2 bases and J lost 8 bases. The CDR3 nucleotides read TGTGCCAGCAGTTACAAGGGGGCCGGCTACACCTTC. It translates to CASSYKGAGYTF.

Only one count was recorded for this clone. The CDR3 here is CASSSDRDGANQPQHF. As DNA, the CDR3 is TGTGCCAGCAGCTCCGACAGGGATGGGGCCAATCAGCCCCAGCATTTT. The V call is TRBV7-2, the J call TRBJ1-5, with TRBD1 matching 7 bases. V gave up 4 bases and J gave up 3 bases; unmatched junction bases: 9. Germline values: CDR1 SGHTA, CDR2 FQGNSA. The CDR3 is 16 residues long.

The chain has TRBV5-1 and TRBJ2-1; 10 bases agree with TRBD2. The CDR3 contains 17 residues. With 5 bases clipped from V and 0 bases from J, the junction kept 8 bases outside the gene matches. Germline V CDR1 and CDR2: SGHRS, YFSETQ. DNA of the CDR3: TGCGCCAGCAGTGGGGGTCTAGCGGGGGTCTCCTACAATGAGCAGTTCTTC. Amino acid sequence: CASSGGLAGVSYNEQFF.

The gene calls are TRBV2 and TRBJ2-1, with D possibly matching TRBD2 (5 bases). Germline loops: CDR1 SNHLY, CDR2 FYNNEI. The CDR3 extends over 13 amino acids. V was clipped by 7 bases and J by 11 bases, with 18 bases between them. For the CDR3, the DNA is TGTGCCAGCACCCCTTGGAGCCGGGGAAAGCAGTTCTTC. Its translation is CASTPWSRGKQFF. Full variable domain (missing parts from reference TRBV2 and TRBJ2-1): EPEVTQTPSHQVTQMGQEVILRCVPISNHLYFYWYRQILGQKVEFLVSFYNNEISEKSEIFDDQFSVERPDGSNFTLKIRSTKLEDSAMYFCASTPWSRGKQFFGPGTRLTVL.

This clone was detected once. This rearrangement joins TRBV4-2 to TRBJ2-5; possibly TRBD1 for D (6 bases). V dropped 1 base and J dropped 4 bases, with 10 bases sitting between them. The CDR3 contains 14 residues. Germline CDR1 and CDR2: LGHNA and YNFKEQ. CDR3 amino acids: CASSQVGGPETQYF. For the CDR3, the DNA is TGTGCCAGCAGCCAAGTTGGGGGCCCAGAGACCCAGTACTTC.

This clone was observed a few times. The J gene is TRBJ1-1, the V gene TRBV5-1; D is undetermined. CDR1 SGHRS and CDR2 YFSETQ come from the germline V gene. This CDR3 has 14 residues. With 0 bases removed from V and 1 base from J, the gap between germline ends came to 7 bases. CDR3 region: CASSLATGNTEAFF. As DNA, the CDR3 is TGCGCCAGCAGCTTGGCCACCGGGAACACTGAAGCTTTCTTT.

The chain joins TRBV19 to TRBJ2-5; a weak D match, TRBD1 (6 bases). CDR3 length: 16 amino acids. Germline CDR1 is LNHDA and CDR2 is SQIVND (reference sequence). V lost 4 bases and J lost 5, with 20 bases in between. CDR3 DNA sequence: TGTGCCAGTAGTACCACGGAACAGGGAACGGGGGAGACCCAGTACTTC. Its protein is CASSTTEQGTGETQYF. Supplemented by reference TRBV19 and TRBJ2-5, the full variable domain reads DGGITQSPKYLFRKEGQNVTLSCEQNLNHDAMYWYRQDPGQGLRLIYYSQIVNDFQKGDIAEGYSVSREKKESFPLTVTSAQKNPTAFYLCASSTTEQGTGETQYFGPGTRLLVL.

This chain links TRBV5-4 with TRBJ1-3; 10 bases are a match to TRBD1. The length of the CDR3 is 15 residues. CDR1 and CDR2 (germline): SGHNT, YYREEE (reference sequence). Trimming at V came to 3 bases and at J to 2 bases, leaving 2 bases not matched to a gene. CDR3 sequence: CASSSGTGAGNTIYF. In nucleotides, the CDR3 is TGTGCCAGCAGCTCCGGGACAGGGGCTGGAAACACCATATATTTT. Filled out from reference TRBV5-4 and TRBJ1-3, the complete variable domain reads ETGVTQSPTHLIKTRGQQVTLRCSSQSGHNTVSWYQQALGQGPQFIFQYYREEENGRGNFPPRFSGLQFPNYSSELNVNALELDDSALYLCASSSGTGAGNTIYFGEGSWLTVV.

This clone was seen only once. The V call is TRBV28, the J call TRBJ2-5, with TRBD1 matching 8 bases. The CDR3 contains 16 residues. Trimming took 1 base from V and 5 from J; bases not matched to a gene: 9. CDR1 is MDHEN, CDR2 SYDVKM, per germline. CDR3 sequence (DNA): TGTGCCAGCAGTTTATCCGGCTCAGGGGGCTGGGAGACCCAGTACTTC. This encodes CASSLSGSGGWETQYF.

V and J are TRBV11-2 and TRBJ2-7; 9 positions agree with TRBD2. Unmatched junction bases numbered 1, after V lost 1 base and J lost 3 bases. CDR3 length equals 14 residues. Germline values: CDR1 SGHAT, CDR2 FQNNGV. The CDR3 coding sequence is TGTGCCAGCAGCTTAGGCGGGGGGGACTACGAGCAGTACTTC. It translates to CASSLGGGDYEQYF.

The V and J genes are TRBV19 and TRBJ2-6, with D maybe TRBD2 (5 bases). The V end lost 5 bases, the J end lost 2 bases, and 10 bases lay between the germline ends. The CDR3 is 15 residues long. Germline CDR1 is LNHDA and CDR2 is SQIVND (reference sequence). The CDR3 nucleotides read TGTGCCAGTAGTGCCTTCGGGGCTGGGGCCAACGTCCTGACTTTC. Translated, it gives CASSAFGAGANVLTF.

A few counts support this clone. V is TRBV15 and J is TRBJ2-6, with D perhaps TRBD1 (7 bases). The germline V gene encodes CDR1 LNHNV and CDR2 YYDKDF (reference sequence). Trimming stripped 5 bases from V and 0 bases from J, with 17 bases between. The CDR3 extends over 18 amino acids. CDR3 in DNA: TGTGCCACCAGCTACACAGGGGACTCCAGCTCTGGGGCCAACGTCCTGACTTTC. This translates into CATSYTGDSSSGANVLTF.

J is TRBJ1-2 and V is TRBV30; 8 nucleotides agree with TRBD1. Looked up from germline, CDR1 is GTSNPN and CDR2 is SVGIG (reference sequence). This CDR3 is built from 14 residues. Unmatched junction bases numbered 6, after V lost 2 bases and J lost 4 bases. The CDR3 bases are TGTGCCTGGAGTCAAGAGACAGGGGCCTATGGCTACACCTTC. Its protein product is CAWSQETGAYGYTF.

The rearrangement joins TRBV28 to TRBJ2-1; TRBD2 matches 8 bases. Germline trimming cut 3 bases from V and 7 bases from J; bases unmatched to any gene: 8. The germline gives CDR1 MDHEN, CDR2 SYDVKM. The CDR3 totals 15 residues. DNA for the CDR3: TGTGCCAGCAGTTTTGACGGGGGGGCCTTAAATGAGCAGTTCTTC. As protein: CASSFDGGALNEQFF.

This chain joins TRBV7-2 and TRBJ2-1; 9 positions agree with TRBD2. The CDR3 is made up of 15 amino acids. Per the germline V gene, CDR1 is SGHTA and CDR2 is FQGNSA. With 5 bases clipped from V and 4 bases from J, the junction kept 6 bases outside the gene matches. The CDR3 bases are TGTGCCAGCAGCAGAGCGGGGGGCCAATACAATGAGCAGTTCTTC. This gives the protein CASSRAGGQYNEQFF.

This clone has only a few counts. The chain combines TRBV6-6 with TRBJ1-1, with no clear D. The CDR3 contains 15 residues. The germline CDR1 and CDR2 sequences are MNHNY and SVGAGI (reference sequence). The V end lost 4 bases, the J end lost 3 bases, and 15 bases lay between the germline ends. The CDR3 DNA is TGTGCCAGCAGTTCCCCACCGGAGAGGGACACTGAAGCTTTCTTT. Its protein product is CASSSPPERDTEAFF.

The chain couples TRBV6-6 to TRBJ2-1; perhaps TRBD2 as D (6 bases). The germline V gene encodes CDR1 MNHNY and CDR2 SVGAGI (reference sequence). Trimming stripped 8 bases from V and 7 bases from J, with 15 bases between. The CDR3 has 13 amino acids. The CDR3 sequence is CASSVGGGNEQFF. CDR3 nucleotides: TGTGCCAGCTCTGTCGGGGGTGGGAATGAGCAGTTCTTC.

The genes are TRBV4-1 and TRBJ2-6; D may be TRBD2 (6 bases). The germline V gene encodes CDR1 MGHRA and CDR2 YSYEKL. The CDR3 runs 17 residues. The V end was cut by 4 bases, the J end by 0 bases, with 13 bases between. The CDR3: CASSLPGRISGANVLTF. CDR3 DNA sequence: TGCGCCAGCAGCCTTCCTGGGAGGATCTCTGGGGCCAACGTCCTGACTTTC.

This rearrangement joins TRBV2 to TRBJ2-5, with TRBD1 as a possible D gene (5 bases). Germline CDR1 SNHLY, CDR2 FYNNEI. This CDR3 is 14 amino acids long. V lost 6 bases and J lost 3, with 14 bases in between. CDR3 sequence: CASRKDILEETQYF. The CDR3 DNA follows: TGTGCCAGCAGAAAGGACATCCTGGAAGAGACCCAGTACTTC.